This is a list of T cell receptor beta chains from one sample in a study of T cell repertoires in cytomegalovirus infection. Each CDR3 protein gets one entry after TCRdb re-called the reads with MiXCR. The repertoire holds about 500,000 distinct CDR3 sequences, with 30% to 35% as singletons. Their specific antigens are unknown. Material: cultured PBMCs, obtained from culture after CMV antigen stimulation. These receptors were obtained from a human donor in good health (CMV status not recorded). Some clones in this sample may be carry-over from other donors' samples. The CDR3 runs from the conserved cysteine through the conserved F or W. The order of the fields is V gene, clone size, CDR3 protein. Where a row states a size, it is once, few, many or the class of an expanded clone; other rows omit it.

TRBV11-1,few,CASSGQKEAYTDTQYF
TRBV6-2/TRBV6-3,few,CASRQDRDDFRPQHF
TRBV12-3/TRBV12-4,few,CASRRDRVGNQPQHF
TRBV27,NA,CASSPGPVDTEAFF
TRBV5-1,NA,CASSRDQGTGELFF
TRBV19,few,CASNVAGNQPQHF
TRBV19,NA,CASSTGTSGSNEQFF
TRBV10-2,NA,CASNPTRDEQFF
TRBV12-3/TRBV12-4,many,CASSFGLRDQPQHF
TRBV12-3/TRBV12-4,few,CASSSWGNYGYTF
TRBV7-2,many,CASSLSAGENIQYF
TRBV20-1,few,CSAPPRAGGGFTDTQYF
TRBV4-3,NA,CASSQGGGGSYNEQFF
TRBV12-3/TRBV12-4,few,CASRGQGTSNYGYTF
TRBV28,NA,CASSTTGDATDTQYF
TRBV10-3,NA,CAISGEQETQYF
TRBV28,NA,CASSPEGFYNEQFF
TRBV5-8,NA,CASSRSHLSGYNEQFF
TRBV20-1,many,CSAERQGATDTQYF
TRBV7-2,few,CASSLRSELTDTQYF
TRBV28,NA,CASSGRIGTDTQYF
TRBV19,NA,CASSMTSATTYTGELFF
TRBV7-6,few,CASSFHTNRGPMNTGELFF
TRBV11-3,many,CASSSISGRADTGELFF
TRBV10-3,NA,CAISDRSHEQFF
TRBV5-4,NA,CASSLLGARTEQYF
TRBV29-1,once,CSAGLAGDYEQYF
TRBV27,once,CASSNLGLAGAYEQYF
TRBV7-2,many,CASSLEGSGRETQYF
TRBV20-1,few,CSAGTGRNEKLFF
TRBV12-3/TRBV12-4,few,CASSLYYRVAGTDTQYF
TRBV24-1,NA,CATSDRGGYNEQFF
TRBV28,NA,CASSLVAGGTGNTIYF
TRBV7-9,NA,CASSSPLDGANVLTF
TRBV6-2/TRBV6-3,NA,CASRRTSGSVNEQFF
TRBV19,few,CASTAVGGGPGPQHF
TRBV7-2,many,CASSLVTRLAGAADTQYF
TRBV24-1,NA,CATSDSSYNEQFF
TRBV19,NA,CASRGGGGRYYNEQFF
TRBV11-1,NA,CASSLTDNQPQHF